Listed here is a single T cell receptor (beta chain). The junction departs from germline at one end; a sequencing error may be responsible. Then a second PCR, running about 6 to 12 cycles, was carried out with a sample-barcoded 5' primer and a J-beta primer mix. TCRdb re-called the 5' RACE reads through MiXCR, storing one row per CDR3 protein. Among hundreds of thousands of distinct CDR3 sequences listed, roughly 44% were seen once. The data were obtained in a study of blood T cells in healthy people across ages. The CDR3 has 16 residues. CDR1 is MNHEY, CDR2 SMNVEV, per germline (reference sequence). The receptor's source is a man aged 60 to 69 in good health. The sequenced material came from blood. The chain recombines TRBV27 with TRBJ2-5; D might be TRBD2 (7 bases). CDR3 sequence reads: CASSSRTSRGQGTQYF. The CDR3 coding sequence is TGTGCCAGCAGTTCCAGGACTAGTAGGGGACAAGGGACCCAGTACTTC.